The subject of this entry is one TCR beta chain. Its antigen remains unidentified. Base qualities were left out, and no much larger clone turns up one base away. This specimen comes from a study of blood T cell repertoires in COVID-19 (dated by TCRdb to about 2020). Context from the whole study: Samples from collaborators originated in the United States, Italy and Spain and spanned both the acute and convalescent phases of COVID-19. The material from the prospective study consisted of cDNA or gDNA derived from T cells, B-cell-depleted T cells, or PBMCs. The dataset comprised deeply sampled blood TCRbeta repertoires from subjects exposed to, actively infected with, or recovered from COVID-19. A freely available public database, intended as a resource for researchers studying the immune response to SARS-CoV-2, is where the repertoires were released. Samples were obtained from the ongoing ImmuneRACE study (first 160 participants) and from roughly 1,300 subjects provided by 6 global collaborators. A de-identified subject ID, COVID-19 status, age in years and sex were almost always included in the sample metadata. Where HLA class I and class II types were available, the types were taken from metadata supplied by the sample provider, not from assay-based typing. Findings and caveats that apply to the study as a whole: The quantity of clinical and demographic metadata differed by source and by participant and was supplied without curation.

Collaborating institutions collected whole blood in K2EDTA tubes following their own protocols. For TCRbeta analysis, collaborators shipped samples in one of three forms: frozen whole blood, isolated PBMCs, or DNA extracted from either of those sample types. V ends up 8 bases short and J 3 bases short, with an unmatched junction base count of 5. The CDR3 contains 13 residues, cysteine and phenylalanine counted. Only the CDR3 DNA is retained, 39 bases long and in frame from the first base. Via the germline V gene (reference sequence), CDR1 is LNHDA and CDR2 SQIVND. TCRbeta CDR3 regions were amplified from genomic DNA using the immunoSEQ Assay, a bias-controlled multiplex PCR. Per the source publication's procedure: Nucleated cell counts per sample were estimated from amplification of reference gene primers within the assay. To quantify the absolute abundance of each unique TCRbeta CDR3 rearrangement, sequence reads were collapsed and filtered. For each sample, productive Simpson clonality was calculated as the square root of Simpson's diversity index over productive rearrangements. TCRdb holds this immuneACCESS table with in-frame rearrangements only. Some clones are missing; in checked studies, unresolved V genes explain under half, and the rest has no known cause. Clone size and the V and J calls come from that table; the DNA yielded D and trimming. The table for this sample lists about 320,000 clones; almost 85% of them were counted only once. The ten biggest clones cover just over 7% of the sample.

This sequence was found in a human donor in a cohort sampled during active COVID-19. Recombination connected TRBV19 to TRBJ1-2, and 8 junction bases match TRBD1. Input material: peripheral blood. The nucleotides read TGTGCCAGTCGTCCGGGACAGGACTATGGCTACACCTTC. This translates into CASRPGQDYGYTF.